Listed below are T cell receptor beta chains from one sample, sequenced in a study of T cells in Graves' hyperthyroidism and ophthalmopathy. Each CDR3 protein gets one entry after TCRdb re-called the multiplex PCR reads with MiXCR. Among 600,000 or so distinct CDR3 sequences listed, approximately 15% were seen once. The material sequenced was blood. These receptors all come from a woman between 45 and 65 years old with Graves' ophthalmopathy. The CDR3 runs from the conserved cysteine through the conserved F or W. D genes are given only for firm matches.

J | D | V | CDR3
TRBJ2-7 | NA | TRBV7-9 | CASSAVPGASNYEQYF
TRBJ1-1 | NA | TRBV7-8 | CASTRGANTEAFF
TRBJ1-2 | NA | TRBV6-5 | CASSYGAGIYGYTF
TRBJ2-2 | NA | TRBV4-3 | CASSQLRGDTGELFF
TRBJ1-4 | TRBD1 | TRBV27 | CASSTHDRVRNEKLFF
TRBJ2-1 | TRBD2 | TRBV7-3 | CASSTTLSGTGNEQFF
TRBJ2-5 | TRBD1 | TRBV7-8 | CASSSSRDRGRETQYF
TRBJ2-3 | TRBD2 | TRBV11-2 | CASSLETSGNGADTQYF
TRBJ2-7 | TRBD2 | TRBV27 | CASSASGFGLAGGTAYEQYF
TRBJ2-7 | NA | TRBV5-6 | CASSLIGGLGSYEQYF
TRBJ1-1 | NA | TRBV7-2 | CASSLNIGATEAFF
TRBJ2-1 | TRBD1 | TRBV20-1 | CSARGRDRPYNEQFF
TRBJ2-2 | TRBD1 | TRBV11-3 | CASRHDRGTANTGELFF
TRBJ2-1 | TRBD2 | TRBV27 | CASSLLALAGYNEQFF
TRBJ1-2 | TRBD1 | TRBV28 | CASSPVWTGSPRDYTF
TRBJ2-1 | TRBD1 | TRBV7-2 | CASSPGTALEDNEQFF
TRBJ2-7 | NA | TRBV5-1 | CASSPTTRLPEQYF
TRBJ2-7 | NA | TRBV28 | CASSLKNKEVSYEQYF